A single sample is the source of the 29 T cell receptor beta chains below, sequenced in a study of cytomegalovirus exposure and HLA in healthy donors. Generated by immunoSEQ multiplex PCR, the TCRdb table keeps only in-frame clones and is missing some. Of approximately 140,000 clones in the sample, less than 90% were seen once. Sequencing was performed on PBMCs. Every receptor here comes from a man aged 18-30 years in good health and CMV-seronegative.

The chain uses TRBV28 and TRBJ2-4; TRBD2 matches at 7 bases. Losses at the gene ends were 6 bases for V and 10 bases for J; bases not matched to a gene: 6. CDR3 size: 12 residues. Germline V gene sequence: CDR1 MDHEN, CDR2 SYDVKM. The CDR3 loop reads CASRGTTGIQYF. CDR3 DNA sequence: TGTGCCAGCAGGGGGACTACCGGAATTCAGTACTTC.

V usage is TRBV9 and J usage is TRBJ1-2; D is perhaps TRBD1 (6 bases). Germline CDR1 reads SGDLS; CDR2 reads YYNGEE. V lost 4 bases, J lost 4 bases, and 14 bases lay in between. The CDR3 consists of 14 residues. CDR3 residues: CASSPLGQIYGYTF. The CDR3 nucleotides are TGTGCCAGCAGCCCCCTCGGACAGATCTATGGCTACACCTTC.

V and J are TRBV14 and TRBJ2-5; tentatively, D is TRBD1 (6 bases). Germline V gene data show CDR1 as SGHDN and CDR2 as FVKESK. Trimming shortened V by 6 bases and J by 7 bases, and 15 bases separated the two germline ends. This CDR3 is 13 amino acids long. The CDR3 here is CASSFDRTGTQYF. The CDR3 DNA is TGTGCCAGCAGTTTCGACAGGACCGGGACCCAGTACTTC.

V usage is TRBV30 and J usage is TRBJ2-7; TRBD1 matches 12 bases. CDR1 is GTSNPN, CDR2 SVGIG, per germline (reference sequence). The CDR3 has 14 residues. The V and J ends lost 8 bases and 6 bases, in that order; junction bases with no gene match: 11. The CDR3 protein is CAGDTGTGGFEQYF. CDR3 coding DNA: TGTGCCGGGGATACCGGGACAGGGGGCTTCGAGCAGTACTTC.

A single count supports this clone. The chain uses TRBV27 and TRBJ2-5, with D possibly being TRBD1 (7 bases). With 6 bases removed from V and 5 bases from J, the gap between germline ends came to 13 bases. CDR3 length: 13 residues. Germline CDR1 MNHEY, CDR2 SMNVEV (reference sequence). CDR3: CASRVPGGETQYF. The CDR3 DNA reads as TGTGCCAGCAGAGTTCCAGGGGGGGAGACCCAGTACTTC.

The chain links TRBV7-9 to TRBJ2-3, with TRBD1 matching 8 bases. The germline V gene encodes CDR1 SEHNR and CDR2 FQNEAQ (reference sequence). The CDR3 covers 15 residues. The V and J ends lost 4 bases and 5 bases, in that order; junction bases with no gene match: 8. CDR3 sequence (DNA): TGTGCCAGCAGCTCCGACAGGGGTTCGGTAGATACGCAGTATTTT. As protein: CASSSDRGSVDTQYF. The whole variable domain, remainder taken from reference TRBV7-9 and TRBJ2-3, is DTGVSQNPRHKITKRGQNVTFRCDPISEHNRLYWYRQTLGQGPEFLTYFQNEAQLEKSRLLSDRFSAERPKGSFSTLEIQRTEQGDSAMYLCASSSDRGSVDTQYFGPGTRLTVL.

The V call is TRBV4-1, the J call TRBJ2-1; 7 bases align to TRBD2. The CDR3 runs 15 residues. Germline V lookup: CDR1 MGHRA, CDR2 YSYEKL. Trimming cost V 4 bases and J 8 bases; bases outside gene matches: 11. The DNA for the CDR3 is TGCGCCAGCAGCCCGAGTAGGTGGGGGGGGGATGAGCAGTTCTTC. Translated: CASSPSRWGGDEQFF.

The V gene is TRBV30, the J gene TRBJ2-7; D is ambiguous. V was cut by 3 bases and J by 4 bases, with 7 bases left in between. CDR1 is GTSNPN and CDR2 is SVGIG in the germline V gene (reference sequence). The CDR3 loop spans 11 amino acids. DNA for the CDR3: TGTGCCTGGAGGCAGTCATACGAGCAGTACTTC. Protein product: CAWRQSYEQYF.

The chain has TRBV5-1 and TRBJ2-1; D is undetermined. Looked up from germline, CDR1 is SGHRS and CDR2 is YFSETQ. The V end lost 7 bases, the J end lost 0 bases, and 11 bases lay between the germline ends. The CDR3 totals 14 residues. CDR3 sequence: CASSQFVSYNEQFF. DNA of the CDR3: TGCGCCAGCTCACAGTTTGTCTCCTACAATGAGCAGTTCTTC.

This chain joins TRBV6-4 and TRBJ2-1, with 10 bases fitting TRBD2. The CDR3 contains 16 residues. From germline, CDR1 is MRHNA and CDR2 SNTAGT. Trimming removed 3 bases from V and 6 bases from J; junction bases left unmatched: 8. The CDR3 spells CASSETGTSVVNEQFF. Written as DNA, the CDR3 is TGTGCCAGCAGTGAAACCGGGACTAGCGTAGTCAATGAGCAGTTCTTC.

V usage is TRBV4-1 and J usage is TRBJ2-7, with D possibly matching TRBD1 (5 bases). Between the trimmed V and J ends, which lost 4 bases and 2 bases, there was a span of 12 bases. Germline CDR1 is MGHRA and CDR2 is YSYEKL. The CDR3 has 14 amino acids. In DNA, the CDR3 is TGCGCCAGCAGCCCCAGACAGAATGCCTACGAGCAGTACTTC. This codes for CASSPRQNAYEQYF.

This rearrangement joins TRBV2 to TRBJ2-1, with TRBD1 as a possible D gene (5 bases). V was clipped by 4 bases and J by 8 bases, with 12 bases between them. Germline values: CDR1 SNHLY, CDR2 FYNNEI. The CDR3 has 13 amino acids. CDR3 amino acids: CASSVGWGDEQFF. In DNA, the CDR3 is TGTGCCAGCAGTGTAGGATGGGGCGATGAGCAGTTCTTC.

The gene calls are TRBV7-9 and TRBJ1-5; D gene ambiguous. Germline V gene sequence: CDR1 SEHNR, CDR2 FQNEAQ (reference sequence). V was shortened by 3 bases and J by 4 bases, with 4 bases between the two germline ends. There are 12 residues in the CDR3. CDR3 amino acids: CASSFQNQPQHF. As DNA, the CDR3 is TGTGCCAGCAGCTTCCAAAATCAGCCCCAGCATTTT.

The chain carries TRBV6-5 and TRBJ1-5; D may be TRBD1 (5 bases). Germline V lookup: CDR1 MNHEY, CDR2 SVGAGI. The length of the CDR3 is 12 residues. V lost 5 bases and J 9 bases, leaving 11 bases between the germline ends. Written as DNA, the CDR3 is TGTGCCAGCAGTGGGGGGGAAGGGCCCCAGCATTTT. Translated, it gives CASSGGEGPQHF.

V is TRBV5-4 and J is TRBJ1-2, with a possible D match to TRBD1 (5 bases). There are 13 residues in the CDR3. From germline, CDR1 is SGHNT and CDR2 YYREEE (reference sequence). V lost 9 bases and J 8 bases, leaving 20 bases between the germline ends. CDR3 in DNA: TGTGCCACCACAATCTCGGGGGTGTTAGGCTACACCTTC. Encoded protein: CATTISGVLGYTF.

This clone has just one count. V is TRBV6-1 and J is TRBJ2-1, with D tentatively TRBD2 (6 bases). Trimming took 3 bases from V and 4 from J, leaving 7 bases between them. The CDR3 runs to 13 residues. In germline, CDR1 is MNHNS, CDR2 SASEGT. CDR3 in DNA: TGTGCCAGCAGTGATGGGACTTACAATGAGCAGTTCTTC. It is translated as CASSDGTYNEQFF.

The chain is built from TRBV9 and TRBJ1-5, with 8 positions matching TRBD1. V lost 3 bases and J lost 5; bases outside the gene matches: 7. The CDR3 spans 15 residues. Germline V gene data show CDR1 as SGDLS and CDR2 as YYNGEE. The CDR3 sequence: CASSATTGEDQPQHF. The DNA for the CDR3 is TGTGCCAGCAGCGCCACGACAGGGGAAGATCAGCCCCAGCATTTT.

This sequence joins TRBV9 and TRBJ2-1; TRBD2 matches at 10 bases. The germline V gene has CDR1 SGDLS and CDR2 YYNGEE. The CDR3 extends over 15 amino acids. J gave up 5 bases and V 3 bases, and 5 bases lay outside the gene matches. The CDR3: CASSAGSGGNNEQFF. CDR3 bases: TGTGCCAGCAGCGCCGGTAGCGGGGGGAACAATGAGCAGTTCTTC.

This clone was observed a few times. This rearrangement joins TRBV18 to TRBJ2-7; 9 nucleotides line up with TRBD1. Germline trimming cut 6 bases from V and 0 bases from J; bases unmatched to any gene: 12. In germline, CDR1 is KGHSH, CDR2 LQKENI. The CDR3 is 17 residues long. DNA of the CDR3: TGTGCCAGCTCGCGTGCCCCCGGGACAGGGAGCTCCTACGAGCAGTACTTC. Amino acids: CASSRAPGTGSSYEQYF.

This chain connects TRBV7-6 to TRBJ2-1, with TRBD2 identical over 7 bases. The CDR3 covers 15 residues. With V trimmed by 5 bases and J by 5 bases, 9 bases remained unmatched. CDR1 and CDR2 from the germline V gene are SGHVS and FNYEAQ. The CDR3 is CASSPRTSSNNEQFF. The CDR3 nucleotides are TGTGCCAGCAGCCCCCGGACTAGTAGTAACAATGAGCAGTTCTTC. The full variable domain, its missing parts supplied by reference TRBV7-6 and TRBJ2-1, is GAGVSQSPRYKVTKRGQDVALRCDPISGHVSLYWYRQALGQGPEFLTYFNYEAQQDKSGLPNDRFSAERPEGSISTLTIQRTEQRDSAMYRCASSPRTSSNNEQFFGPGTRLTVL.

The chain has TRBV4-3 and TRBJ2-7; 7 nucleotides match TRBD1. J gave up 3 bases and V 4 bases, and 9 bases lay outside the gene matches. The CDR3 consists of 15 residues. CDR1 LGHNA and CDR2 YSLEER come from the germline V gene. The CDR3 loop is CASSPGLGQSYEQYF. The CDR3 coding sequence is TGCGCCAGCAGCCCGGGATTGGGACAGAGCTACGAGCAGTACTTC.

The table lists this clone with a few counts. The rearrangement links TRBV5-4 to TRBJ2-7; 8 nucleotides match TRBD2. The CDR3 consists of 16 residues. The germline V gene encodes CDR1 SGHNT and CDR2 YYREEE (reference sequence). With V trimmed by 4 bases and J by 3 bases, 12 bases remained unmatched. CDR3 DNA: TGTGCCAGCAGCCCACCGAGCGGGAGTCGGTTCTACGAGCAGTACTTC. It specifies CASSPPSGSRFYEQYF.

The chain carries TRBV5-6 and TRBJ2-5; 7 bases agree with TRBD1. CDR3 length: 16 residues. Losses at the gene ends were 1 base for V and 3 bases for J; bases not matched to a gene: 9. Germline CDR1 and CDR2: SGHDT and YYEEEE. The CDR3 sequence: CASSLYYRGVEETQYF. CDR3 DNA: TGTGCCAGCAGCTTGTATTACAGGGGTGTCGAAGAGACCCAGTACTTC.

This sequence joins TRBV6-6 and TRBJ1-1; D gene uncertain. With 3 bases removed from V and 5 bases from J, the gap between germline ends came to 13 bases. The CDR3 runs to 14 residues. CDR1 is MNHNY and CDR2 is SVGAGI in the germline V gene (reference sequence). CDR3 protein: CASSYTAGGTEAFF. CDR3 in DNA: TGTGCCAGCAGTTATACTGCAGGTGGGACTGAAGCTTTCTTT.

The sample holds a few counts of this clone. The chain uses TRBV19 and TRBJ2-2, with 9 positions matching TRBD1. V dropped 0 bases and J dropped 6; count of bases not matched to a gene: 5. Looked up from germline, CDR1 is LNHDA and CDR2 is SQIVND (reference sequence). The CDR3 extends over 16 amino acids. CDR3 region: CASSIEGQGIAGELFF. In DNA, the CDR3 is TGTGCCAGTAGTATAGAGGGACAGGGAATTGCCGGGGAGCTGTTTTTT.

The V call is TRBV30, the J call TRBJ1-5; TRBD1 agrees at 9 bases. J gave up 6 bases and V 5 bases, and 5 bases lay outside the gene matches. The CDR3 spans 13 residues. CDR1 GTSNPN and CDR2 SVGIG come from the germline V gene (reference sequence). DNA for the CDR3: TGTGCCTGGGGGACAGGGACCGTTCAGCCCCAGCATTTT. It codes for CAWGTGTVQPQHF.

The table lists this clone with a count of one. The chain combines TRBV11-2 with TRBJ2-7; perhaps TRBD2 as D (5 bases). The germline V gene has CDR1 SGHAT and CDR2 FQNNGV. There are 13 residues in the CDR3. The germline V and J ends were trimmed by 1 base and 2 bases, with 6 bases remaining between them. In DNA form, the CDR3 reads TGTGCCAGCAGCTTAGCCGGGACCTACGAGCAGTACTTC. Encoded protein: CASSLAGTYEQYF.

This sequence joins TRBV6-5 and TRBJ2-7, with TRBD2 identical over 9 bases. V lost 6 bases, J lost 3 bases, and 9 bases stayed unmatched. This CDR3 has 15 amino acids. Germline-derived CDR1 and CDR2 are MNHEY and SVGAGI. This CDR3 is CASRSRRGGDYEQYF. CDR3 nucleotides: TGTGCCAGCAGGTCGAGGCGGGGGGGAGACTACGAGCAGTACTTC.

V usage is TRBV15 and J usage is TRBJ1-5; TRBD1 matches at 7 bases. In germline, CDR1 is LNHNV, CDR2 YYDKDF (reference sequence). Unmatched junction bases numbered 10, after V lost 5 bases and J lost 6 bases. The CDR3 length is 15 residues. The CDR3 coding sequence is TGTGCCACCAGCCTACAAGACAGGGCTGCTCAGCCCCAGCATTTT. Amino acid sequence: CATSLQDRAAQPQHF.